A single sample gave rise to the 10 T cell receptor beta chains below, sequenced in a study of blood T cell repertoires in COVID-19. The repertoire was sequenced with immunoSEQ multiplex PCR; TCRdb's copy has only in-frame clones and lacks some. The table includes about 290,000 clones, roughly 88% detected once. Sequencing was performed on peripheral blood. The receptor set was obtained from a woman in her 30s with active or convalescent COVID-19.

The gene calls are TRBV9 and TRBJ2-3, with a possible D match to TRBD2 (5 bases). V lost 0 bases to trimming and J lost 4 bases, with 12 bases between them. Germline CDR1 and CDR2: SGDLS and YYNGEE. The CDR3 length is 15 residues. CDR3 sequence reads: CASSVVASISDTQYF. In nucleotides, the CDR3 is TGTGCCAGCAGCGTAGTTGCTAGCATTTCAGATACGCAGTATTTT.

The chain recombines TRBV6-1 with TRBJ2-3, with TRBD2 as a possible D gene (5 bases). The germline V gene has CDR1 MNHNS and CDR2 SASEGT. V was cut by 3 bases and J by 6 bases, with 16 bases left in between. This CDR3 is built from 15 residues. CDR3 sequence reads: CASSDGLASPDTQYF. CDR3 nucleotide sequence: TGTGCCAGCAGTGACGGGCTAGCCAGTCCGGATACGCAGTATTTT.

V gene TRBV11-3 combines with J gene TRBJ2-1, with a tentative D call TRBD2 (6 bases). This CDR3 region has 13 residues. Germline V gene lookup returns CDR1 SGHNT and CDR2 YENEEA. Trimming pared 0 bases from V and 6 bases from J, leaving 6 bases between. CDR3 loop: CASSLELANEQFF. The CDR3 bases are TGTGCCAGCAGCTTAGAACTAGCCAATGAGCAGTTCTTC. The variable domain in full, completed from reference TRBV11-3 and TRBJ2-1, reads EAGVVQSPRYKIIEKKQPVAFWCNPISGHNTLYWYLQNLGQGPELLIRYENEEAVDDSQLPKDRFSAERLKGVDSTLKIQPAELGDSAVYLCASSLELANEQFFGPGTRLTVL.

V is TRBV30 and J is TRBJ2-5; the D gene is possibly TRBD1 (6 bases). Trimming cost V 0 bases and J 8 bases, with 16 bases left between them. CDR3 length: 14 amino acids. CDR1 is GTSNPN, CDR2 SVGIG, per germline (reference sequence). CDR3 sequence reads: CAWSVRGTTGTQYF. The CDR3 DNA reads as TGTGCCTGGAGTGTAAGGGGGACGACAGGAACCCAGTACTTC. The variable domain in full, with the rest retrieved from reference TRBV30 and TRBJ2-5, is SQTIHQWPATLVQPVGSPLSLECTVEGTSNPNLYWYRQAAGRGLQLLFYSVGIGQISSEVPQNLSASRPQDRQFILSSKKLLLSDSGFYLCAWSVRGTTGTQYFGPGTRLLVL.

The V gene is TRBV12-3 or TRBV12-4, the J gene TRBJ1-2; a possible D gene is TRBD1 (5 bases). The CDR3 sequence is 12 residues long. Between the trimmed V and J ends, which lost 2 bases and 4 bases, there was a span of 5 bases. CDR3 region: CASSLTGYGYTF. The CDR3 DNA follows: TGTGCCAGCAGTTTAACAGGCTATGGCTACACCTTC.

This clone was counted at least ten times. The gene calls are TRBV7-3 and TRBJ2-7; D is uncertain. Trimming shortened V by 5 bases and J by 2 bases, and 16 bases separated the two germline ends. Looked up from germline, CDR1 is SGHTA and CDR2 is FQGTGA. The CDR3 runs 15 residues. The CDR3 DNA sequence: TGTGCCAGCAGCCTCCAAGGTGCGGCGACCTACGAGCAGTACTTC. Its translation is CASSLQGAATYEQYF.

In its sample, this clone was seen once. The chain joins TRBV4-1 to TRBJ2-3, with 11 bases that match TRBD2. The J segment lost 3 bases and the V segment lost 6 bases, leaving 2 bases of the junction unmatched. This CDR3 region has 14 residues. Germline V CDR1 and CDR2: MGHRA, YSYEKL. CDR3 loop: CASSASGGTDTQYF. The CDR3 DNA reads as TGCGCCAGCAGTGCTAGCGGGGGGACAGATACGCAGTATTTT.

This clone was counted a few times. The chain is built from TRBV27 and TRBJ1-2; 10 bases align to TRBD1. The germline gives CDR1 MNHEY, CDR2 SMNVEV (reference sequence). The CDR3 length is 15 residues. Trimming took 5 bases from V and 7 from J; bases not matched to a gene: 10. CDR3 residues: CASSQDDRGLGGYTF. The CDR3 nucleotides read TGTGCCAGCAGTCAAGATGACAGGGGGCTCGGTGGCTACACCTTC.

The chain joins TRBV2 to TRBJ1-2; D is perhaps TRBD1 (6 bases). Trimming took 8 bases from V and 10 from J, leaving 14 bases between them. Germline CDR1 and CDR2: SNHLY and FYNNEI. The CDR3 covers 11 residues. The CDR3 here is CASALNRVYTF. CDR3 coding DNA: TGTGCCAGCGCGTTGAACAGGGTCTACACCTTC.

This clone has only one observation. The rearrangement uses TRBV19 and TRBJ1-6, with 9 nucleotides matching TRBD1. Germline CDR1 is LNHDA and CDR2 is SQIVND (reference sequence). V was clipped by 7 bases and J by 7 bases; unmatched bases: 5. This CDR3 is 14 amino acids long. The CDR3 region is CASTSGTGNSPLHF. In DNA, the CDR3 is TGTGCCAGTACTTCCGGGACAGGGAATTCACCCCTCCACTTT.